This T cell receptor beta chain was identified in a study of T cell repertoires in cytomegalovirus infection. For this clonotype: The antigen is unknown. One end of the junction is discordant with germline, which a read error may explain.

One entry per CDR3 protein results from TCRdb running MiXCR on the reads. The sample gives around 120,000 distinct CDR3 sequences, roughly a quarter of which show up once; roughly 35% is in the top ten. There are 17 residues in the CDR3. Sequencing input: PBMCs, sequenced either directly or after in vitro stimulation (not recorded which). This chain uses TRBV5-3 with TRBJ1-2, with D perhaps matching TRBD1 (5 bases). TRBV5-3 is flagged as an ORF with uncertain function. This TCR was recovered from a human donor in good health (CMV status not recorded). Some clones in this sample may be carry-over from other donors' samples. CDR3 coding DNA: TGTGCCAGCAGCTCGGATAATGGAGGAGGGACCCGCTATGGCTACACCTTC. Its translation is CASSSDNGGGTRYGYTF.